This TCR beta chain was obtained from a study of chemoradiotherapy in HPV16-positive cancers. Study-wide results and caveats: For HPV16-positive patients, expanding HPV-responsive T cells associated with longer recurrence-free survival.

The length of the CDR3 is 15 residues. Germline lookup yields CDR1 MNHNS and CDR2 SASEGT. The V end lost 7 bases, the J end lost 8 bases, and 20 bases lay between the germline ends. Produced via immunoSEQ multiplex PCR; TCRdb's table is partial and in-frame only. The repertoire holds 20,000 or so clones, around 88% seen once, with 3.5% to 6% in the top ten. Remarks on this clone: What it recognizes is unknown.

Repertoires were sampled repeatedly during chemoradiotherapy. This rearrangement joins TRBV6-1 to TRBJ1-4, with D tentatively TRBD1 (6 bases). Sequenced material: blood, taken from a patient who underwent chemoradiotherapy. The sequence was collected from a human donor with HPV-associated anogenital cancer. The CDR3 loop reads CASNRRGGLGEKLFF. CDR3 bases: TGTGCCAGCAACCGAAGGGGGGGGCTCGGGGAAAAACTGTTTTTT.